These 21 T cell receptor beta chains were all obtained from the same sample, sequenced in a study of T cells in Graves' hyperthyroidism and ophthalmopathy. TCR beta CDR3 region amplification was performed from RNA transcripts. With the HTBI primer set, the TCR CDR3 went through a first round of RT-PCR. TCRdb recomputed calls from the multiplex PCR reads with MiXCR, one row per CDR3 protein. The table records over 350,000 distinct CDR3 sequences, about a fifth of them present only once. The sequencing input was blood. These receptors came from a young man with Graves' ophthalmopathy.

This clonotype showed up many times. This chain connects TRBV20-1 to TRBJ2-3; D is perhaps TRBD2 (6 bases). The CDR3 extends over 14 amino acids. V lost 5 bases to trimming and J lost 4 bases, with 16 bases between them. Germline CDR1 DFQATT, CDR2 SNEGSKA (reference sequence). In DNA form, the CDR3 reads TGCAGTGCTCCCATGGTGGGGGGACCAGATACGCAGTATTTT. As protein: CSAPMVGGPDTQYF.

The genes are TRBV2 and TRBJ1-1; 10 positions agree with TRBD1. Germline values: CDR1 SNHLY, CDR2 FYNNEI. There are 17 residues in the CDR3. Germline trimming cut 6 bases from V and 3 bases from J; bases unmatched to any gene: 13. The CDR3: CASRSSGTGEGDTEAFF. The CDR3 nucleotides are TGTGCCAGCAGGTCATCCGGGACAGGGGAAGGTGACACTGAAGCTTTCTTT.

The table lists this clonotype with a few counts. The rearrangement joins TRBV6-1 to TRBJ2-3, with D perhaps matching TRBD2 (7 bases). The V gene lost 11 bases and the J gene lost 0 bases, with 15 bases spanning the gap. Germline lookup yields CDR1 MNHNS and CDR2 SASEGT. CDR3 length: 14 amino acids. The CDR3 reads CACNPGGSTDTQYF. The DNA for the CDR3 is TGTGCCTGCAATCCGGGGGGCAGCACAGATACGCAGTATTTT.

With respect to this clonotype: A much larger clonotype is one base distant, so this may be a read error. V is TRBV20-1 and J is TRBJ1-1; no definite D call. Germline loops: CDR1 DFQATT, CDR2 SNEGSKA (reference sequence). V lost 6 bases and J 3 bases, leaving 14 bases between the germline ends. This CDR3 is built from 13 residues. CDR3 region: CSALRRRYTEAFF. The CDR3 DNA follows: TGCAGTGCGCTCCGGAGAAGGTACACTGAAGCTTTCTTT.

This clonotype has only a few counts. The chain is built from TRBV2 and TRBJ2-2; TRBD1 might be the D (5 bases). Germline V gene data show CDR1 as SNHLY and CDR2 as FYNNEI. The CDR3 extends over 13 amino acids. Trimming shortened V by 6 bases and J by 6 bases, and 11 bases separated the two germline ends. Written as DNA, the CDR3 is TGTGCCAGCAGAGCGCGCAGGGCCGGGGAGCTGTTTTTT. Residues: CASRARRAGELFF.

Comment on this clonotype: A clone one base away is much larger, so this may be a read error. The CDR3 nucleotides are TGCAGTCTAGTTGGGCGGCCCAATGAAAAACTGTTTTTT. It yields the protein CSLVGRPNEKLFF. This sequence joins TRBV20-1 and TRBJ1-4; D uncertain. The V end lost 8 bases, the J end lost 5 bases, and 15 bases lay between the germline ends. The CDR3 totals 13 residues. Germline V gene sequence: CDR1 DFQATT, CDR2 SNEGSKA (reference sequence).

Comments on this clonotype: A much larger clonotype is one base distant, so this may be a read error. The chain combines TRBV6-1 with TRBJ1-2; D is unclear. CDR1 MNHNS and CDR2 SASEGT come from the germline V gene. This CDR3 has 11 amino acids. For the CDR3, the DNA is TGTGCCTCCGGCGTAAACTATGGCGACACCTTC. This sequence encodes CASGVNYGDTF.

This clonotype was detected only a few times. The chain is built from TRBV3-1 and TRBJ2-5; the match to TRBD2 covers 7 bases. The V gene end was trimmed by 6 bases and the J gene end by 4 bases; junction bases not matched to a gene: 11. CDR3 size: 15 residues. Germline V gene sequence: CDR1 LGHDT, CDR2 YNNKEL (reference sequence). CDR3 sequence (DNA): TGTGCCAGCAGTCCCAGTTTGGGGGGGGGAGAGACCCAGTACTTC. Its translation is CASSPSLGGGETQYF.

This clonotype has just one count. This may arise from a read error, as a much more abundant clone is one base away. This chain uses TRBV24-1 with TRBJ1-2, with no clear D. The germline V gene has CDR1 KGHDR and CDR2 SFDVKD. Trimming left V 4 bases short and J 1 base short, with 6 bases between. CDR3 size: 13 residues. The CDR3, as DNA: TGTGCCACCAGTGAGTGGGTTAACTATGGCTACACCTTC. Amino acid sequence: CATSEWVNYGYTF.

This clonotype was detected ten times or more. The chain uses TRBV11-2 and TRBJ2-1, with 9 positions matching TRBD2. V trimming: 4 bases; J trimming: 8 bases; junction bases outside the gene matches: 15. The CDR3 extends over 17 amino acids. The V gene's germline CDR1 is SGHAT and CDR2 FQNNGV. The CDR3 reads CASSSAMRRGGDYEQFF. CDR3 coding DNA: TGTGCCAGCAGCTCGGCCATGCGGCGGGGGGGCGATTATGAGCAGTTCTTC.

This clonotype was picked up a small number of times. The chain recombines TRBV9 with TRBJ2-2, with D possibly being TRBD1 or TRBD2 (5 bases each). Per germline, CDR1 SGDLS and CDR2 YYNGEE. CDR3 size: 16 residues. Trimming took 0 bases from V and 3 from J, leaving 12 bases between them. In nucleotides, the CDR3 is TGTGCCAGCAGCGTAGTTGAGGGGCGGGACACCGGGGAGCTGTTTTTT. As protein: CASSVVEGRDTGELFF.

This clonotype has only a few counts. This chain joins TRBV7-9 and TRBJ2-7; 10 bases are a match to TRBD1. The V gene's germline CDR1 is SEHNR and CDR2 FQNEAQ (reference sequence). The trim removed 0 bases at V and 5 bases at J, leaving 4 bases unmatched. This CDR3 has 15 residues. The DNA for the CDR3 is TGTGCCAGCAGCTTAGCCGGGACAGGGGCCCACGAGCAGTACTTC. Amino acids: CASSLAGTGAHEQYF.

This clonotype was observed at least ten times. The chain recombines TRBV28 with TRBJ2-1; no clear D gene. Germline V gene sequence: CDR1 MDHEN, CDR2 SYDVKM. CDR3 length: 13 residues. V was clipped by 2 bases and J by 4 bases, with 6 bases between them. The CDR3 nucleotides read TGTGCCAGCAGTTTAGGGATTTACAATGAGCAGTTCTTC. This sequence encodes CASSLGIYNEQFF. The full variable domain, completed using reference TRBV28 and TRBJ2-1, is DVKVTQSSRYLVKRTGEKVFLECVQDMDHENMFWYRQDPGLGLRLIYFSYDVKMKEKGDIPEGYSVSREKKERFSLILESASTNQTSMYLCASSLGIYNEQFFGPGTRLTVL.

This clonotype has a single count. A much bigger clone sits one base away, suggesting this may be a read error. The CDR3 here is CAISEYISERGNEQFF. Here the CDR3 DNA reads TGTGCCATCAGTGAGTATATAAGTGAGAGGGGCAATGAGCAGTTCTTC. The genes are TRBV10-3 and TRBJ2-1; tentatively, D is TRBD1 or TRBD2 (5 bases each). The germline CDR1 and CDR2 sequences are ENHRY and SYGVKD. Trimming pared 1 base from V and 6 bases from J, leaving 16 bases between. The CDR3 contains 16 residues.

This clonotype has just a few counts. V is TRBV13 and J is TRBJ1-3; D is unresolved. V lost 6 bases and J lost 0, with 15 bases in between. Germline V CDR1 and CDR2: PRHDT, FYEKMQ (reference sequence). The CDR3 has 16 amino acids. The CDR3 DNA follows: TGTGCCAGCAGTCTAGGGAGCCCAAGCTCTGGAAACACCATATATTTT. This codes for CASSLGSPSSGNTIYF.

This clonotype was seen many times. The chain uses TRBV3-1 and TRBJ2-7; 13 bases match TRBD2. The V gene's germline CDR1 is LGHDT and CDR2 YNNKEL (reference sequence). V was pared by 5 bases and J by 6 bases, with 4 bases of the junction left unmatched. The length of the CDR3 is 14 residues. The CDR3 nucleotides are TGTGCCAGCAGCGGGACTAGCGGGGTAACCGAGCAGTACTTC. Amino acids: CASSGTSGVTEQYF.

This clonotype was seen many times. The V gene is TRBV5-5, the J gene TRBJ1-5, with TRBD1 as a possible D gene (6 bases). Trimming cost V 2 bases and J 5 bases, with 11 bases left between them. Looked up from germline, CDR1 is SGHKS and CDR2 is YYEKEE (reference sequence). The CDR3 consists of 14 residues. The DNA for the CDR3 is TGTGCCAGCAGCTTAATGGACAGATATCAGCCCCAGCATTTT. This encodes CASSLMDRYQPQHF.

At least ten counts were recorded for this clonotype. The gene calls are TRBV5-6 and TRBJ2-7; no reliable D call. CDR1 is SGHDT and CDR2 is YYEEEE in the germline V gene. Between the trimmed V and J ends, which lost 5 bases and 3 bases, there was a span of 12 bases. The CDR3 sequence is 13 residues long. The CDR3 sequence: CASSPGFHYEQYF. CDR3 DNA: TGTGCCAGCAGTCCCGGGTTCCACTACGAGCAGTACTTC.

This clonotype was counted once. Possible read error: a much larger clone is one base away. V gene TRBV3-1 combines with J gene TRBJ2-7; D remains ambiguous. The CDR3 extends over 14 amino acids. Germline assignment: CDR1 LGHDT and CDR2 YNNKEL (reference sequence). V lost 5 bases and J lost 6, with 17 bases in between. This chain's CDR3 is CASSKATSSAEQYF. Written as DNA, the CDR3 is TGTGCCAGCAGCAAAGCTACTTCTAGTGCCGAGCAGTACTTC.

This clonotype was detected ten times or more. The V call is TRBV7-2, the J call TRBJ2-5, with 8 bases that match TRBD2. The CDR3 contains 12 residues. Germline V gene sequence: CDR1 SGHTA, CDR2 FQGNSA. The J segment lost 3 bases and the V segment lost 6 bases, leaving 0 bases of the junction unmatched. CDR3 protein: CASRRGEETQYF. DNA of the CDR3: TGTGCCAGCAGGCGGGGGGAAGAGACCCAGTACTTC. Variable domain in full (rest from reference TRBV7-2 and TRBJ2-5): GAGVSQSPSNKVTEKGKDVELRCDPISGHTALYWYRQSLGQGLEFLIYFQGNSAPDKSGLPSDRFSAERTGGSVSTLTIQRTQQEDSAVYLCASRRGEETQYFGPGTRLLVL.

This clonotype appeared many times. This chain links TRBV27 with TRBJ1-2; the D is unclear. The CDR3 is 14 residues long. Trimming left V 0 bases short and J 8 bases short, with 13 bases between. Per germline, CDR1 MNHEY and CDR2 SMNVEV (reference sequence). CDR3: CASSLSPGGQGYTF. In nucleotides, the CDR3 is TGTGCCAGCAGTTTATCGCCGGGTGGGCAGGGCTACACCTTC.